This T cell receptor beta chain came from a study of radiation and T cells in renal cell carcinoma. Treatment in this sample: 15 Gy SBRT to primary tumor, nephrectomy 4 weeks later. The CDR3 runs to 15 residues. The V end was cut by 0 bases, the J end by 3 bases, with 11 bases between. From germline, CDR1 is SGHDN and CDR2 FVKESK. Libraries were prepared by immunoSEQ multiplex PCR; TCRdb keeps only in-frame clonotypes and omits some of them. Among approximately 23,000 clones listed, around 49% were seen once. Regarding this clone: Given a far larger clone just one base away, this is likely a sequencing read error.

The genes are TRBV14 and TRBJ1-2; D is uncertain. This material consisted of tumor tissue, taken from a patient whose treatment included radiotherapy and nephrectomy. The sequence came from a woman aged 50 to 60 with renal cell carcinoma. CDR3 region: CASSQDSWTDYGYTF. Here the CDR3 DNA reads TGTGCCAGCAGCCAAGATTCGTGGACGGACTATGGCTACACCTTC.